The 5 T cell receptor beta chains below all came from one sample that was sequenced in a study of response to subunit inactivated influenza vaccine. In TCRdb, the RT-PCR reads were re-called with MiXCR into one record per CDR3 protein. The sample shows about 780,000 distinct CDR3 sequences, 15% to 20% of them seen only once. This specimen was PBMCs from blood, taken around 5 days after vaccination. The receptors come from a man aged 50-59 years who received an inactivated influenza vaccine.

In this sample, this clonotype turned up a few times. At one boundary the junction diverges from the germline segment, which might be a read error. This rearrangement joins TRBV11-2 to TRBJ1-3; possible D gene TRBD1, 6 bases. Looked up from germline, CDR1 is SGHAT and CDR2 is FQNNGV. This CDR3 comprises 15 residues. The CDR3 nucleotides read TGTGCCAGCAGTGCAACAGGGATCTCTGGAAACAACATATATTTT. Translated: CASSATGISGNNIYF.

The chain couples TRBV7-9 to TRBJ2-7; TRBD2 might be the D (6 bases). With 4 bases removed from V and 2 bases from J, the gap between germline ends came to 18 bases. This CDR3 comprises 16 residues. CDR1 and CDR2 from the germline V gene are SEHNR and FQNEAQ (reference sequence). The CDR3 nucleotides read TGTGCCAGCAGCTCCTTCCTCGGGGGATTGCCCTACGAGCAGTACTTC. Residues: CASSSFLGGLPYEQYF.

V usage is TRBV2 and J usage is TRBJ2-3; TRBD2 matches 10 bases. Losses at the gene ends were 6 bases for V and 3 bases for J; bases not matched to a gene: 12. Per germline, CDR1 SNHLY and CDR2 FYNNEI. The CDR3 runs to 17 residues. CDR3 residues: CASRGRLAGQRTDTQYF. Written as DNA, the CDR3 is TGTGCCAGCAGGGGGCGACTAGCGGGTCAAAGGACAGATACGCAGTATTTT.

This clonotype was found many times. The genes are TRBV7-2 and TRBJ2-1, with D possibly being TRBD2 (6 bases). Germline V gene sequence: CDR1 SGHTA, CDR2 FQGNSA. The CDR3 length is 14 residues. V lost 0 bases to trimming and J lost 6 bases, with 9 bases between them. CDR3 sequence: CASSLAGRFNEQFF. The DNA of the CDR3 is TGTGCCAGCAGCTTAGCGGGGAGGTTCAATGAGCAGTTCTTC.

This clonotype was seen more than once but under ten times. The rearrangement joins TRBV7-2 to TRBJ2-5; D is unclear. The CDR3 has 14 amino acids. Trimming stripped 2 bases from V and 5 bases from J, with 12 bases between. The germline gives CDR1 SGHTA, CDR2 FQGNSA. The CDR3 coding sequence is TGTGCCAGCAGCTTATCCCAGGACGTCGAGACCCAGTACTTC. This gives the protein CASSLSQDVETQYF.